This T cell receptor (beta chain) originates from a study of T cells in Graves' hyperthyroidism and ophthalmopathy. Findings and caveats of the study: A model using 13 V-J features told ophthalmopathy apart from stable hyperthyroidism. The model's output predicted ophthalmopathy at a median of around 6.9 months prior to onset. Most expanded thyroid clonotypes above 0.001 also appeared in blood.

Amplification targeted TCR beta CDR3 regions from RNA transcripts. The primer set for the first-round RT-PCR of the TCR CDR3 was HTBI. A single record per CDR3 protein comes from TCRdb applying MiXCR to the multiplex PCR reads. The sample carries nearly 250,000 distinct CDR3 sequences, 16% recorded once. Trimming pared 0 bases from V and 6 bases from J, leaving 11 bases between. Germline V gene sequence: CDR1 PRHDT, CDR2 FYEKMQ (reference sequence). This CDR3 has 14 residues. Exclusion criteria comprised uncontrolled infection, other autoimmune disease, pregnancy or lactation. This clonotype was picked up many times. Its target is not known.

This receptor was obtained from a woman under 30 with Graves' ophthalmopathy. The sequenced material came from blood. The V and J genes are TRBV13 and TRBJ1-1; perhaps TRBD1 as D (6 bases). The CDR3 loop reads CASSLGQGAAEAFF. Here the CDR3 DNA reads TGTGCCAGCAGCTTAGGACAGGGAGCGGCTGAAGCTTTCTTT.